This TCR beta chain was profiled in a study of blood T cell repertoires in COVID-19 (TCRdb year 2020). Background on the whole study: The collaborator samples originated in the United States, Italy and Spain and spanned the acute and convalescent phases of COVID-19. The material from the prospective study consisted of cDNA or gDNA derived from T cells, B-cell-depleted T cells, or PBMCs. Deeply sampled blood TCRbeta repertoires from subjects exposed to, actively infected with, or recovered from COVID-19 were included in the dataset. A freely available public database, intended as a resource for researchers studying the immune response to SARS-CoV-2, is where the repertoires were released. The samples were drawn from the first 160 participants of the ongoing ImmuneRACE study and from some 1,300 subjects provided by 6 global collaborators. A de-identified subject ID, COVID-19 status, age in years and sex were almost always included in the sample metadata. HLA class I and class II types, where available, came from metadata supplied by the sample provider rather than from assay-based typing. Paper-wide results and their limitations: Clinical and demographic metadata were provided uncurated, with the amount varying by source and participant.

TCRbeta CDR3 regions were amplified from genomic DNA by means of the immunoSEQ Assay, a bias-controlled multiplex PCR. As for the authors' bioinformatics: Nucleated cell counts per sample were estimated from amplification of reference gene primers within the assay. To quantify the absolute abundance of each unique TCRbeta CDR3 rearrangement, sequence reads were collapsed and filtered. Productive Simpson clonality was computed per sample as the square root of Simpson's diversity index over productive rearrangements. TCRdb provides this immuneACCESS table in a form limited to in-frame rearrangements. Some clones are lacking; in checked studies, under half of them reflect an unresolved V gene, and why the rest are absent is not known. V and J calls and clone size are those listed in that table; D and trimming were worked out from the DNA. This sample holds some 46,000 clones; around 83% were observed only once. The top ten hold approximately 6.9% of the sample.

The junction carries 16 bases between V and J, which are trimmed by 0 bases and 5 bases respectively. CDR3 length: 17 amino acids, cysteine to phenylalanine. CDR3 DNA is the only sequence kept; it has 51 bases, read in frame from the first base. The germline V gene (reference sequence) provides CDR1 LNHNV and CDR2 YYDKDF. In the case of this clone: Its antigen is not yet known. No base qualities exist here, and no much larger clone lies one base off it.

Whole blood was collected in K2EDTA tubes by collaborating institutions according to the institutions' own protocols. Collaborator samples were shipped for TCRbeta analysis as frozen whole blood, isolated PBMCs, or DNA extracted from either sample type. The sequence derives from a man in his 60s with acute or convalescent COVID-19. The receptor chain draws on TRBV15 and TRBJ2-2; tentative D gene TRBD1, with 5 bases matching. Sequences were obtained from peripheral blood. Here the CDR3 is given as CATSRDEGAEITGELFF. The DNA sequence is as follows: TGTGCCACCAGCAGAGATGAAGGGGCAGAGATTACCGGGGAGCTGTTTTTT.